This paragraph covers one T cell receptor beta chain sequence. This clonotype has ten or more counts. Its antigen target is currently unknown. No per-base quality is available; no much larger clone lies one base away. At the junction V is shortened by 5 bases and J by 8 bases; bases outside the gene matches: 11. CDR1 SGHTA and CDR2 FQGTGA are derived from the germline V gene. The cysteine opens and the phenylalanine closes a CDR3 of 15 amino acids. This entry keeps only the CDR3 DNA: 45 bases, framed from base 1. The data were taken from a study of response to subunit inactivated influenza vaccine listed by TCRdb under 2018. Background for the entire study: Deep quantitative profiling of the T cell receptor repertoire was used in the study to follow responses to a trivalent subunit inactivated influenza vaccine.

Overall study outcomes, separate from this receptor: The authors suggested that each seasonal influenza vaccination may recruit only a limited number of new T cells.

Libraries were built with RT-PCR. The sequencer listed for this sample is Illumina HiSeq 2500. TCRdb's own reprocessing of the public reads used fastp at Q25 and MiXCR and kept productive beta chains. All rows with the same CDR3 protein become a single entry with the most common DNA and genes. The sample contains 400,000 to 650,000 distinct CDR3 sequences, approximately 6.9% of them found a single time. The top ten clones comprise around 13% of the sample. The sequence joins TRBV7-3 to TRBJ2-1, with 8 bases matching TRBD2. The source of this sequence is a man in his fifties or sixties who received an inactivated influenza vaccine. Donor details come from another sample of the same person, matched by shared clones. The sample consisted of PBMCs from blood, taken less than 30 months after vaccination. This receptor has the CDR3 CASSPSAGGFYEQFF. The nucleotides are TGTGCCAGCAGCCCCTCGGCGGGAGGTTTTTATGAGCAGTTCTTC. Outside the CDR3, residues come from the reference TRBV7-3 and TRBJ2-1 proteins, so the full variable domain is: GAGVSQTPSNKVTEKGKYVELRCDPISGHTALYWYRQSLGQGPEFLIYFQGTGAADDSGLPNDRFFAVRPEGSVSTLKIQRTERGDSAVYLCASSPSAGGFYEQFFGPGTRLTVL.